This TCR beta chain stems from a study of T cells in Graves' hyperthyroidism and ophthalmopathy. Germline CDR1 is MGHRA and CDR2 is YSYEKL. The CDR3 contains 13 residues. V gave up 0 bases and J gave up 5 bases, with 7 bases separating them. RNA transcripts served as the template for amplifying TCR beta CDR3 regions. The HTBI primer set was used in a first-round RT-PCR of the TCR CDR3. One entry per CDR3 protein, called by TCRdb with MiXCR from the multiplex PCR reads. The sample comprises 550,000 to 600,000 distinct CDR3 sequences, about a sixth of which are singletons, and under 20% rests with the top ten.

The sequencing input was blood. The receptor was derived from a woman between 18 and 30 years old with Graves' hyperthyroidism. The chain links TRBV4-1 to TRBJ2-5; D is undetermined. In DNA, the CDR3 is TGCGCCAGCAGCCAAGAGTGGTTCGAGACCCAGTACTTC. Translated: CASSQEWFETQYF.